One and the same sample provided the 13 T cell receptor beta chains below, sequenced in a study of blood T cell repertoires in COVID-19. Sequencing used immunoSEQ multiplex PCR; TCRdb keeps in-frame clones, though not all of them. The table shows 200,000 to 250,000 clones, with 82% occurring only once. Sequencing was done on a sample of peripheral blood. These receptor sequences come from a woman older than 75 with active or convalescent COVID-19.

In its sample, this clone was seen once. This sequence joins TRBV30 and TRBJ1-2; 9 bases agree with TRBD1. CDR3 size: 14 residues. Germline values: CDR1 GTSNPN, CDR2 SVGIG (reference sequence). Trimming took 4 bases from V and 7 from J; bases not matched to a gene: 10. CDR3 DNA sequence: TGTGCCTGGAACCGCCGGGACAGGGACTCTGGCTACACCTTC. It is translated as CAWNRRDRDSGYTF. The entire variable domain, with the rest obtained from reference TRBV30 and TRBJ1-2, is as follows: SQTIHQWPATLVQPVGSPLSLECTVEGTSNPNLYWYRQAAGRGLQLLFYSVGIGQISSEVPQNLSASRPQDRQFILSSKKLLLSDSGFYLCAWNRRDRDSGYTFGSGTRLTVV.

This chain uses TRBV5-1 with TRBJ2-7; TRBD1 aligns across 10 bases. V lost 4 bases to trimming and J lost 6 bases; unmatched junction nucleotides: 7. Looked up from germline, CDR1 is SGHRS and CDR2 is YFSETQ. This CDR3 comprises 14 residues. The CDR3 protein is CASSGDRGPTEQYF. The CDR3 DNA follows: TGCGCCAGCAGCGGGGACAGGGGCCCCACCGAGCAGTACTTC.

The chain couples TRBV29-1 to TRBJ1-2; D gene unclear. V was cut by 6 bases and J by 5 bases, with 16 bases left in between. The CDR3 is 13 amino acids. Germline V gene lookup returns CDR1 SQVTM and CDR2 ANQGSEA. The CDR3 DNA follows: TGCAGCGTGTCTTCGGGGAGCAGTTATGGCTACACCTTC. This encodes CSVSSGSSYGYTF.

The chain has TRBV11-3 and TRBJ2-7; 8 bases are shared with TRBD1. V shed 5 bases and J 7 bases; nucleotides not matched to a gene: 4. This CDR3 contains 12 residues. Germline CDR1 reads SGHNT; CDR2 reads YENEEA. CDR3 bases: TGTGCCAGCAGCCTTTGGGACAGGGAGCAGTACTTC. It codes for CASSLWDREQYF.

V is TRBV6-6 and J is TRBJ2-7; a weak D match, TRBD1 (6 bases). CDR3 size: 14 residues. Trimming pared 7 bases from V and 3 bases from J, leaving 16 bases between. The germline V gene encodes CDR1 MNHNY and CDR2 SVGAGI (reference sequence). CDR3 sequence (DNA): TGTGCCAGCACGAATCAGGGGTGGGGCTACGAGCAGTACTTC. It encodes CASTNQGWGYEQYF.

The rearrangement joins TRBV30 to TRBJ1-4; the D is unclear. Germline V gene lookup returns CDR1 GTSNPN and CDR2 SVGIG (reference sequence). The CDR3 length is 14 residues. V shed 3 bases and J shed 7 bases, with 15 bases lying between them. The CDR3 loop is CAWSPDAGGEKLFF. CDR3 in DNA: TGTGCCTGGAGCCCCGACGCGGGTGGTGAAAAACTGTTTTTT.

The V call is TRBV2, the J call TRBJ1-4; 7 bases map to TRBD1. The CDR3 contains 13 residues. J gave up 5 bases and V 6 bases, and 3 bases lay outside the gene matches. CDR1 and CDR2 from the germline V gene are SNHLY and FYNNEI. CDR3 residues: CASRRTGNEKLFF. The DNA of the CDR3 is TGTGCCAGCAGAAGGACAGGAAATGAAAAACTGTTTTTT.

This sequence joins TRBV29-1 and TRBJ2-3; no clear D. Trimming shortened V by 3 bases and J by 3 bases, and 7 bases separated the two germline ends. The germline V gene encodes CDR1 SQVTM and CDR2 ANQGSEA. This CDR3 region has 12 residues. CDR3 coding DNA: TGCAGCGTTGATCGAGGAACAGATACGCAGTATTTT. Encoded protein: CSVDRGTDTQYF.

The chain carries TRBV6-1 and TRBJ1-2; D may be TRBD1 (5 bases). V gave up 3 bases and J gave up 4 bases, with 15 bases separating them. Germline V lookup: CDR1 MNHNS, CDR2 SASEGT. The CDR3 sequence is 15 residues long. CDR3 in amino acids: CASSDRASGGYGYTF. Written as DNA, the CDR3 is TGTGCCAGCAGTGACCGGGCTTCGGGGGGCTATGGCTACACCTTC.

Concerning this clone: Sequence at one end of the junction differs from germline and may be a read error. V is TRBV28 and J is TRBJ2-7; 9 bases align to TRBD2. The CDR3 contains 14 residues. From germline, CDR1 is MDHEN and CDR2 SYDVKM. CDR3 DNA: TGTGCCAGCGGTTTGGCTAGCGGGACATACGAGCAGTACTTC. It yields the protein CASGLASGTYEQYF.

This rearrangement joins TRBV3-1 (or the pseudogene TRBV3-2) to TRBJ2-7; 10 nucleotides line up with TRBD2. The CDR3 is 13 residues long. The germline gives CDR1 LGHDT, CDR2 YNNKEL (reference sequence). J lost 6 bases, V lost 1 base, and 0 bases had no gene match. Here the CDR3 DNA reads TGTGCCAGCAGCCAAGGGACTAGCGGCGAGCAGTACTTC. The encoded protein is CASSQGTSGEQYF.

This clone was seen a handful of times. The rearrangement uses TRBV27 and TRBJ2-3; 11 nucleotides line up with TRBD2. The CDR3 runs to 18 residues. Trimming cost V 5 bases and J 2 bases; bases outside gene matches: 12. Germline CDR1 and CDR2: MNHEY and SMNVEV (reference sequence). DNA for the CDR3: TGTGCCAGCAGTCCCCAGGCCAGACTAGCGGGACTCACAGATACGCAGTATTTT. Translating gives CASSPQARLAGLTDTQYF.

Concerning this clone itself: Other DNA sequences within the sample encode an identical CDR3. The chain combines TRBV4-1 with TRBJ1-5, with a tentative D call TRBD1 (5 bases). Germline V lookup: CDR1 MGHRA, CDR2 YSYEKL. The CDR3 runs to 14 residues. V lost 1 base, J lost 5 bases, and 9 bases lay in between. In DNA form, the CDR3 reads TGCGCCAGCAGCCAAGGGTGGGGGGATCAGCCCCAGCATTTT. Translated, it gives CASSQGWGDQPQHF.